This record looks at one TCR beta chain sequence and its context. Its antigen remains unidentified. This sample was included in a study of OX40 agonist ivuxolimab in advanced cancers. Overall study results and limits: Not determined was the antigen specificity of the expanded peripheral T cells. Within 6 weeks, CD4+ and CD8+ blood T cells expanded clonally at 0.1 to 3.0 mg/kg. Partial responders at 0.1-3.0 mg/kg had among the lowest clonal expansion.

Some clones are missing from TCRdb's copy, which holds only in-frame ones; the method was immunoSEQ multiplex PCR. Of about 120,000 clones listed, around 87% were seen once; the top ten hold 0.55%. The sequencing here drew on CD4+ or CD8+ T cells sorted from blood, taken in a trial of the OX40 agonist ivuxolimab. This receptor was taken from an adult with an advanced solid tumor such as melanoma, head and neck, liver or kidney cancer.

The CDR3 loop reads CASSQGNYGYTF. Written as DNA, the CDR3 is TGTGCCAGCAGTCAAGGAAACTATGGCTACACCTTC. This rearrangement joins TRBV25-1 to TRBJ1-2, with no clear D. CDR3 length: 12 amino acids. Germline V gives CDR1 MGHDK, CDR2 SYGVNS. Trimming shortened V by 5 bases and J by 2 bases, and 6 bases separated the two germline ends.